This T cell receptor beta chain was identified during a study of neurological immune-mediated disorders. cDNA was made by 5'RACE with 10-nucleotide random UMIs. From the 5' RACE reads, TCRdb called clonotypes with MiXCR, one entry per CDR3 protein. This sample has approximately 70,000 distinct CDR3 sequences, with 3.5% to 5% found just once. CDR3 length: 14 amino acids. V lost 4 bases to trimming and J lost 3 bases; unmatched junction nucleotides: 5. CDR1 is LGHDT and CDR2 is YNNKEL in the germline V gene (reference sequence). This clonotype was seen at least ten times. This TCR came from a man aged 25-40 years with multiple sclerosis. The chain employs TRBV3-1 and TRBJ2-7, with 8 bases lining up with TRBD2. The sequenced sample consisted of PBMCs. As DNA, the CDR3 is TGTGCCAGCAGCCCTGACGGGGGGGGCTACGAGCAGTACTTC. It codes for CASSPDGGGYEQYF.